The entry below describes one T cell receptor beta chain. Its matching antigen is unknown. The data stem from a study of response to subunit inactivated influenza vaccine. Study-wide results and limits: There was a suggestion from the authors that each seasonal influenza vaccination recruits few new T cells.

TCRdb re-called the RT-PCR reads through MiXCR, storing one row per CDR3 protein. The sample holds approximately 730,000 distinct CDR3 sequences, approximately 15% seen once. V shed 5 bases and J shed 9 bases, with 16 bases lying between them. Germline CDR1 SGHTA, CDR2 FQGNSA. The CDR3 sequence is 13 residues long. The sequencing used PBMCs from blood, collected approximately 15 days before vaccination. The receptor's source is a man aged 50 to 60 who received an inactivated influenza vaccine. V usage is TRBV7-2 and J usage is TRBJ1-1, with D possibly matching TRBD1 (5 bases). The CDR3 protein is CASSREPEGQAFF. In nucleotides, the CDR3 is TGTGCCAGCAGCCGCGAACCTGAGGGGCAAGCTTTCTTT.